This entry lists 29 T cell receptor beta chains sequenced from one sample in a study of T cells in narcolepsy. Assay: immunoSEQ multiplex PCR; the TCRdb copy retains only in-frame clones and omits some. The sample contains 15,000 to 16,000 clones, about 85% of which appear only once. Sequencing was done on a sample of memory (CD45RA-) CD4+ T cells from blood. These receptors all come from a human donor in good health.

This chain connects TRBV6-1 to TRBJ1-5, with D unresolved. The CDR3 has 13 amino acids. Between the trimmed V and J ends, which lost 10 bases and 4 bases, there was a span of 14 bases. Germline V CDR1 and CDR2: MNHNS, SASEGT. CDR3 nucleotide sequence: TGTGCCACTCTAGAGGGTGGAAATCAGCCCCAGCATTTT. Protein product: CATLEGGNQPQHF.

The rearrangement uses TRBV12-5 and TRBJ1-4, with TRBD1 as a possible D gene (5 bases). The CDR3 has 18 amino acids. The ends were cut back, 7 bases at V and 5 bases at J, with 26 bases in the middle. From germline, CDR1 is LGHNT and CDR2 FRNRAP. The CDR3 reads CASAQTRDGTLLNEKLFF. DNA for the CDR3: TGTGCTAGTGCCCAAACTCGGGACGGGACCTTACTAAATGAAAAACTGTTTTTT. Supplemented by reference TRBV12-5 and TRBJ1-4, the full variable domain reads DARVTQTPRHKVTEMGQEVTMRCQPILGHNTVFWYRQTMMQGLELLAYFRNRAPLDDSGMPKDRFSAEMPDATLATLKIQPSEPRDSAVYFCASAQTRDGTLLNEKLFFGSGTQLSVL.

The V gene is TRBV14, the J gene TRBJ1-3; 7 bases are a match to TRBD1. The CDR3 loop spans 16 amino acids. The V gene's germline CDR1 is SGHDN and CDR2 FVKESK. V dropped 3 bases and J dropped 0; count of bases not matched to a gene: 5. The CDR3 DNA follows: TGTGCCAGCAGCCAGACCGCAGGGGGCTCTGGAAACACCATATATTTT. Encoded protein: CASSQTAGGSGNTIYF.

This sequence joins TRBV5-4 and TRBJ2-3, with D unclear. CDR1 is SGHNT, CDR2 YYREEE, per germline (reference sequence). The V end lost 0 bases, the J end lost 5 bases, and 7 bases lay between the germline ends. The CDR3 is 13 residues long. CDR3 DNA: TGTGCCAGCAGCTTGGTTGCGGAAGATACGCAGTATTTT. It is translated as CASSLVAEDTQYF.

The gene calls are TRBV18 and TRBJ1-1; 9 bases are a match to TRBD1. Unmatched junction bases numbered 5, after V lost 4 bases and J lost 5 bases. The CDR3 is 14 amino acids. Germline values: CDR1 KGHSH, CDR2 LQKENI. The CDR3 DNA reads TGTGCCAGCTCACTCCTAGGACAGGGGACTGAAGCTTTCTTT. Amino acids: CASSLLGQGTEAFF.

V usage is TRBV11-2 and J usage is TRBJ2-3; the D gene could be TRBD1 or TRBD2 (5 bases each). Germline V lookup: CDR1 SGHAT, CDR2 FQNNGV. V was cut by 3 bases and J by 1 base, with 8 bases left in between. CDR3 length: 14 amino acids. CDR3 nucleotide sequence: TGTGCCAGCAGCTTCCCGGGGCGCACAGATACGCAGTATTTT. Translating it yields CASSFPGRTDTQYF.

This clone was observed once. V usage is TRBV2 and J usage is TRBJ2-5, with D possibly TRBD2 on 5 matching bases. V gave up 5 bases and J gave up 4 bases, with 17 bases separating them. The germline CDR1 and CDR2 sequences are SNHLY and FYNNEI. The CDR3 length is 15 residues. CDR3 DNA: TGTGCCAGCAGTCCAATCGACGCGGGTGGAGAGACCCAGTACTTC. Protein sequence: CASSPIDAGGETQYF.

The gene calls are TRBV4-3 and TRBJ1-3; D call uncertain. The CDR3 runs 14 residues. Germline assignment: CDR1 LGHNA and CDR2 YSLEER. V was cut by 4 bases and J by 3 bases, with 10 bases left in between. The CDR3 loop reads CASSLGVDGNTIYF. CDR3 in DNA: TGCGCCAGCAGCCTCGGTGTTGATGGAAACACCATATATTTT.

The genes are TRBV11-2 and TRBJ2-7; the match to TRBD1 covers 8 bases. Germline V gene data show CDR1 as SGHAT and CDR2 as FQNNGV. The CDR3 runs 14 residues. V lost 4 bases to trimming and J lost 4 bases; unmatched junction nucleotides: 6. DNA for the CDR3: TGTGCCAGCAGCTCTCACAGGGGGTTTTACGAGCAGTACTTC. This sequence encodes CASSSHRGFYEQYF.

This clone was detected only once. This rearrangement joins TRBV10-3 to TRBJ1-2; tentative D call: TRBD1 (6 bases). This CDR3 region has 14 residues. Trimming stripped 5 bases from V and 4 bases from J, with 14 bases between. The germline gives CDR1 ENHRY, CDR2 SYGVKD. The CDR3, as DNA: TGTGCCATCAGTTGGGACATACCAAGCTATGGCTACACCTTC. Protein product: CAISWDIPSYGYTF.

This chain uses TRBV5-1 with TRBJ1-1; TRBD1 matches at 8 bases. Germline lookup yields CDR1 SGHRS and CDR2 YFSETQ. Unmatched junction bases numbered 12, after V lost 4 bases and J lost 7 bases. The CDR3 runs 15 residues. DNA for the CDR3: TGCGCCAGCAGCGTGTCCCGGGACAGGAGCGATGAAGCTTTCTTT. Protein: CASSVSRDRSDEAFF.

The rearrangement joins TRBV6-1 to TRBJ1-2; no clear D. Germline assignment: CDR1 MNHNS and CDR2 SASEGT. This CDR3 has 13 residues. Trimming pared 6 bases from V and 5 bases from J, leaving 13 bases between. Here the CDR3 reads CASRVTQGYGYTF. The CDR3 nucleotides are TGTGCCAGCAGAGTGACTCAAGGTTATGGCTACACCTTC.

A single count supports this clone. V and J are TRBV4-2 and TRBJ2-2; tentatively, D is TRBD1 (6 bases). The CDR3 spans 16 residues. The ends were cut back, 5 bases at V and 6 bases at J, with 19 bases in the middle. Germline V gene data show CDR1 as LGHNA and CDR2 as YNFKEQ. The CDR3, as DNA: TGTGCCAGCAGCTCCGGGACAATAAGGATGGCCGGGGAGCTGTTTTTT. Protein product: CASSSGTIRMAGELFF.

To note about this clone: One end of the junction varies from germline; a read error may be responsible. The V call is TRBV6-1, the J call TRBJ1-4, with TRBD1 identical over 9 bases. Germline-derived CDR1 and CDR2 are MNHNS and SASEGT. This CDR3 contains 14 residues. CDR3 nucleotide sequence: TGTGCCAGCAGCACCGAACCCCGGACAGGGGAGTTACTTTTT. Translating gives CASSTEPRTGELLF.

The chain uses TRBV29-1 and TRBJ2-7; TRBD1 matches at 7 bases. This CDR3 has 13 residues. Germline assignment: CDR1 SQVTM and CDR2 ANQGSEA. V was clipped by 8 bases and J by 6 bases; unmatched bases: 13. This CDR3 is CSSFLRDSGEQYF. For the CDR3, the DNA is TGCAGCTCTTTTCTCCGGGACAGTGGCGAGCAGTACTTC.

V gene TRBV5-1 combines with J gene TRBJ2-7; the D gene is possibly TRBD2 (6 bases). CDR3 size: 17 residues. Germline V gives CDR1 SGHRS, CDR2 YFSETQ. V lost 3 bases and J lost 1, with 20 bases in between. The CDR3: CASSWGEKPESSYEQYF. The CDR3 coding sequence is TGCGCCAGCAGCTGGGGGGAGAAGCCTGAAAGTTCCTACGAGCAGTACTTC.

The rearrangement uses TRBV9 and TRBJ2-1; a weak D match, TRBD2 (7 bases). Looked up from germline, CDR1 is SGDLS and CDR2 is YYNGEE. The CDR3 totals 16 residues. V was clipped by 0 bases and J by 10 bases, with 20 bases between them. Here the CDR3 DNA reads TGTGCCAGCAGCGTAGATAGGGGGGGCACCCGGGGAGAGCAGTTCTTC. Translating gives CASSVDRGGTRGEQFF.

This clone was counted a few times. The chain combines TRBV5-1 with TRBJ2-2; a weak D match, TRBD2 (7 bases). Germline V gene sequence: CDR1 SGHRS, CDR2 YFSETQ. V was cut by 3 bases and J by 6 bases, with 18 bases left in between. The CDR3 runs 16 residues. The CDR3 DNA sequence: TGCGCCAGCAGCTCTCAGGGAGGGACATTCCCCGGGGAGCTGTTTTTT. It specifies CASSSQGGTFPGELFF.

The CDR3 sequence is CAITLQGGGGYTF. Here the CDR3 DNA reads TGTGCCATCACTCTGCAGGGAGGCGGAGGCTACACCTTC. The chain couples TRBV10-3 to TRBJ1-2, with D perhaps matching TRBD1 (5 bases). With 7 bases removed from V and 8 bases from J, the gap between germline ends came to 17 bases. The CDR3 has 13 residues. CDR1 is ENHRY, CDR2 SYGVKD, per germline.

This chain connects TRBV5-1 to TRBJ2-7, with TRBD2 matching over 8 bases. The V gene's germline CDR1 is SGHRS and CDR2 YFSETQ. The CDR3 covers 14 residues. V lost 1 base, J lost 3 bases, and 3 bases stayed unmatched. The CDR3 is CASSLSLAGYEQYF. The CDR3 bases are TGCGCCAGCAGCTTGAGCCTAGCGGGCTACGAGCAGTACTTC. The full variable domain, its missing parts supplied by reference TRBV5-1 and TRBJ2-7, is KAGVTQTPRYLIKTRGQQVTLSCSPISGHRSVSWYQQTPGQGLQFLFEYFSETQRNKGNFPGRFSGRQFSNSRSEMNVSTLELGDSALYLCASSLSLAGYEQYFGPGTRLTVT.

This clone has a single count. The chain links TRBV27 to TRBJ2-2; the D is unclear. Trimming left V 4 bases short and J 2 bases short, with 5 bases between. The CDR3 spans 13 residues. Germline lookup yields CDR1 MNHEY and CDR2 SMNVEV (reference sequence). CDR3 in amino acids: CASSSANTGELFF. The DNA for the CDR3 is TGTGCCAGCAGTTCCGCTAACACCGGGGAGCTGTTTTTT.

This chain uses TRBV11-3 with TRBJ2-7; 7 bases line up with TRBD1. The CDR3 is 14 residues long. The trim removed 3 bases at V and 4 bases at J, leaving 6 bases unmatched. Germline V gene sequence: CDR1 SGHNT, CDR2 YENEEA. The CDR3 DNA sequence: TGTGCCAGCAGCTTTGGACAGGAGAATTACGAGCAGTACTTC. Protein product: CASSFGQENYEQYF.

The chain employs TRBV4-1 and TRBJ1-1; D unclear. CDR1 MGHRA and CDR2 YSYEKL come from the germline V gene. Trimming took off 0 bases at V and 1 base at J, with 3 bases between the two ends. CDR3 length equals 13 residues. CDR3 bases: TGCGCCAGCAGCCAAGATAAGAACACTGAAGCTTTCTTT. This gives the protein CASSQDKNTEAFF.

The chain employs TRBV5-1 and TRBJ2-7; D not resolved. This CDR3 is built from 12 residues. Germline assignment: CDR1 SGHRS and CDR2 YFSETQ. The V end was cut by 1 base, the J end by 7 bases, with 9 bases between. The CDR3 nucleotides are TGCGCCAGCAGCTTGACCCTGGGGGAGCAGTACTTC. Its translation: CASSLTLGEQYF.

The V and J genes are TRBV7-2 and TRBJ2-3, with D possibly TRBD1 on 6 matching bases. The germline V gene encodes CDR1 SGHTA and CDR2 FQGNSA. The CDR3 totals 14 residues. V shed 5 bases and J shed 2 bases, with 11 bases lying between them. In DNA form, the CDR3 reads TGTGCCAGCAGCGAGGGACACCACACAGATACGCAGTATTTT. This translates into CASSEGHHTDTQYF.

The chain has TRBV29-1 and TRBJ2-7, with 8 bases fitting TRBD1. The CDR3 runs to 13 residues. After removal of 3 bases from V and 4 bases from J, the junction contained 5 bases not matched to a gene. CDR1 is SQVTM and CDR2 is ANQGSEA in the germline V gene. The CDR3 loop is CSVDSGGSYEQYF. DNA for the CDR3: TGCAGCGTTGATTCAGGGGGCTCTTACGAGCAGTACTTC.

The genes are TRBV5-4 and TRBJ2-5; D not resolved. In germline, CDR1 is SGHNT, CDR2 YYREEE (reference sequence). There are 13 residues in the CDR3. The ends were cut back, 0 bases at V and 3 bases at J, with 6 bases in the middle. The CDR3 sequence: CASSLAPKETQYF. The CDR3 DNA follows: TGTGCCAGCAGCTTGGCCCCCAAAGAGACCCAGTACTTC.

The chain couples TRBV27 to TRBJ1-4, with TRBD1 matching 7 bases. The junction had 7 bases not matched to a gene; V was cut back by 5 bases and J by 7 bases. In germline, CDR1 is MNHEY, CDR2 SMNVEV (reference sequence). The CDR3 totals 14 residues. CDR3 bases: TGTGCCAGCAGTATACAGGGGTTGGGTGAAAAACTGTTTTTT. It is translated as CASSIQGLGEKLFF.

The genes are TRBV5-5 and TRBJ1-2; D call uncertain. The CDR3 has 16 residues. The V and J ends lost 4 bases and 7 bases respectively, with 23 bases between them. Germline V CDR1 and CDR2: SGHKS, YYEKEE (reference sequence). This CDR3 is CASSPSRTRVFGGYTF. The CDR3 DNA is TGTGCCAGCAGCCCCTCGCGGACTAGGGTGTTCGGTGGCTACACCTTC.